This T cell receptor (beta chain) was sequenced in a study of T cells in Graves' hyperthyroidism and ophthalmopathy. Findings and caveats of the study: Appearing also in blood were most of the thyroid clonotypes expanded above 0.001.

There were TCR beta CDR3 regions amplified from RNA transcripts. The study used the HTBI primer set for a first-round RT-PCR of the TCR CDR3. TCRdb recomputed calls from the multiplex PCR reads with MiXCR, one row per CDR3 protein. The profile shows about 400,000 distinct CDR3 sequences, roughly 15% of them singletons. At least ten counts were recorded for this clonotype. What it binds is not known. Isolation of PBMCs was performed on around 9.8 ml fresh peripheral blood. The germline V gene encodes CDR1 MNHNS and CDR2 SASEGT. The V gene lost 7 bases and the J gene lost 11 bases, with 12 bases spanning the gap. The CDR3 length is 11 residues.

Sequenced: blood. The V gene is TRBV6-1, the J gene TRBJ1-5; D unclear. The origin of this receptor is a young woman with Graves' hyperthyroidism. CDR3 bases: TGTGCCAGCATTGTAACTCATGCCCAGCATTTT. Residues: CASIVTHAQHF.